These T cell receptor beta chains were read from a single sample in a study of cytomegalovirus exposure and HLA in healthy donors. Method: immunoSEQ multiplex PCR; TCRdb's copy keeps in-frame clones and lacks some. The repertoire includes 120,000 or so clones, 75% to 85% of them detected once, and more than 3% sits in the top ten. The sequencing sample was made of PBMCs. The source of these receptors is a male donor in good health and CMV-seronegative. Both conserved end residues are part of each CDR3. Each record gives: CDR3 DNA, CDR3 protein, J gene, clone size, V gene, D gene. A D gene is named only where the DNA matches it firmly. Clone size appears in some rows only: once, few, many, or a class for an expanded clone.

CDR3 DNA: TGCGCCAGCAGCCCTATGGACAGGGTCACAGATACGCAGTATTTT
CDR3 protein: CASSPMDRVTDTQYF
J gene: TRBJ2-3
clone size: -
V gene: TRBV4-1
D gene: TRBD1

CDR3 DNA: TGTGCCAGCAGCCAAGTGAATAGCGGGGGGTCTGGGGCCAACGTCCTGACTTTC
CDR3 protein: CASSQVNSGGSGANVLTF
J gene: TRBJ2-6
clone size: -
V gene: TRBV4-2
D gene: TRBD2

CDR3 DNA: TGTGCCAGCAGTTACTCGGGCAGCCCAGAGCAGTACTTC
CDR3 protein: CASSYSGSPEQYF
J gene: TRBJ2-7
clone size: -
V gene: TRBV6-5
D gene: -

CDR3 DNA: TGTGCCAGCAGAGTAGCGGGGGATACCTACAATGAGCAGTTCTTC
CDR3 protein: CASRVAGDTYNEQFF
J gene: TRBJ2-1
clone size: few
V gene: TRBV2
D gene: TRBD2

CDR3 DNA: TGTGCCAGCAGATATGGACAGAACTATGGCTACACCTTC
CDR3 protein: CASRYGQNYGYTF
J gene: TRBJ1-2
clone size: -
V gene: TRBV6-1
D gene: -

CDR3 DNA: TGTGCCAGTAGGGGGGACAGGGTGAACACTGAAGCTTTCTTT
CDR3 protein: CASRGDRVNTEAFF
J gene: TRBJ1-1
clone size: -
V gene: TRBV19
D gene: TRBD1

CDR3 DNA: TGTGCCAGCAGACCCGACAGGGGGCTGGGGGCCAACGGCCTGACTTTC
CDR3 protein: CASRPDRGLGANGLTF
J gene: TRBJ2-6
clone size: -
V gene: TRBV11-2
D gene: TRBD1

CDR3 DNA: TGCGCCAGCAGCGTGACAGGGGATTACGGCTACACCTTC
CDR3 protein: CASSVTGDYGYTF
J gene: TRBJ1-2
clone size: -
V gene: TRBV5-1
D gene: TRBD1

CDR3 DNA: TGTGCCAGCAGTGAACAGGGGACGAATGAAAAACTGTTTTTT
CDR3 protein: CASSEQGTNEKLFF
J gene: TRBJ1-4
clone size: -
V gene: TRBV6-4
D gene: TRBD1

CDR3 DNA: TGTGCCAGCAGTTTGTCCCGGGACAGGGACGAGCAGTACTTC
CDR3 protein: CASSLSRDRDEQYF
J gene: TRBJ2-7
clone size: -
V gene: TRBV27
D gene: TRBD1

CDR3 DNA: TGTGCCAGCAGTGAATTGAGATCCTATGGCTACACCTTC
CDR3 protein: CASSELRSYGYTF
J gene: TRBJ1-2
clone size: once
V gene: TRBV6-1
D gene: -

CDR3 DNA: TGTGCCAGTAGTATAGAGACCCTCTCTGGGGCCAACGGCCTGACTTTC
CDR3 protein: CASSIETLSGANGLTF
J gene: TRBJ2-6
clone size: -
V gene: TRBV19
D gene: -

CDR3 DNA: TGTGCCAGTACCATGGGGACAGGGAACCCAGATACGCAGTATTTT
CDR3 protein: CASTMGTGNPDTQYF
J gene: TRBJ2-3
clone size: -
V gene: TRBV19
D gene: TRBD1

CDR3 DNA: TGCGCCAGCAGGAATCGGACAGGGTTTTGGGGCTACACCTTC
CDR3 protein: CASRNRTGFWGYTF
J gene: TRBJ1-2
clone size: -
V gene: TRBV5-1
D gene: TRBD1

CDR3 DNA: TGCGCCAGCAGCTTGGCCGAGGCAGGGGCTGAAGCTTTCTTT
CDR3 protein: CASSLAEAGAEAFF
J gene: TRBJ1-1
clone size: once
V gene: TRBV5-1
D gene: -

CDR3 DNA: TGTGCCAGCTCACCAGAGCAGGGGACCTACGAGCAGTACTTC
CDR3 protein: CASSPEQGTYEQYF
J gene: TRBJ2-7
clone size: -
V gene: TRBV18
D gene: -

CDR3 DNA: TGTGCCAGTGGGGACAGGGGGCTAGGAGATACGCAGTATTTT
CDR3 protein: CASGDRGLGDTQYF
J gene: TRBJ2-3
clone size: -
V gene: TRBV6-5
D gene: TRBD1

CDR3 DNA: TGTGCCATCAGTGAGTCCCGGGACATCGACCAAGCTTTCTTT
CDR3 protein: CAISESRDIDQAFF
J gene: TRBJ1-1
clone size: -
V gene: TRBV10-3
D gene: -

CDR3 DNA: TGTGCCAGCAGCTTCGGTCTAGCGGGAGACACCGGGGAGCTGTTTTTT
CDR3 protein: CASSFGLAGDTGELFF
J gene: TRBJ2-2
clone size: -
V gene: TRBV7-8
D gene: TRBD2

CDR3 DNA: TGTGCCAGCAGCCCCAGCACTAGTGAAACGCAGTATTTT
CDR3 protein: CASSPSTSETQYF
J gene: TRBJ2-3
clone size: -
V gene: TRBV5-4
D gene: -

CDR3 DNA: TGCGCCAGCAGCTTGGTGAGTTACGGGGTGGTCACTGAAGCTTTCTTT
CDR3 protein: CASSLVSYGVVTEAFF
J gene: TRBJ1-1
clone size: -
V gene: TRBV5-1
D gene: -

CDR3 DNA: TGTGCCAGCCGCCCGGGACAGGTCCAAGAGACCCAGTACTTC
CDR3 protein: CASRPGQVQETQYF
J gene: TRBJ2-5
clone size: -
V gene: TRBV6-6
D gene: TRBD1

CDR3 DNA: TGTGCCAGCAGTTCCCCTCAGGGGACCGGGGAGCTGTTTTTT
CDR3 protein: CASSSPQGTGELFF
J gene: TRBJ2-2
clone size: -
V gene: TRBV6-5
D gene: -

CDR3 DNA: TGTGCCAGCAGCCCGCGGCGATCTGGCTACGAGCAGTACTTC
CDR3 protein: CASSPRRSGYEQYF
J gene: TRBJ2-7
clone size: once
V gene: TRBV7-2
D gene: -

CDR3 DNA: TGTGCCAGCAGTCAAGGGACTAGCCCCACAGATACGCAGTATTTT
CDR3 protein: CASSQGTSPTDTQYF
J gene: TRBJ2-3
clone size: -
V gene: TRBV7-2
D gene: TRBD2

CDR3 DNA: TGTGCCAGCAGCCCGACGGGTAGGTCCTACGAGCAGTACTTC
CDR3 protein: CASSPTGRSYEQYF
J gene: TRBJ2-7
clone size: -
V gene: TRBV7-2
D gene: -

CDR3 DNA: TGTGCCAGCAGCTTACAGGGTACGAACACTGAAGCTTTCTTT
CDR3 protein: CASSLQGTNTEAFF
J gene: TRBJ1-1
clone size: -
V gene: TRBV7-9
D gene: -

CDR3 DNA: TGTGCCAGCAGACCCCTCAGGGGGGCGAACACCGGGGAGCTGTTTTTT
CDR3 protein: CASRPLRGANTGELFF
J gene: TRBJ2-2
clone size: -
V gene: TRBV11-2
D gene: -

CDR3 DNA: TGTGCCAGCAGTCCCCACTCCCTACCGACAGGGCTTAATGAAAAACTGTTTTTT
CDR3 protein: CASSPHSLPTGLNEKLFF
J gene: TRBJ1-4
clone size: -
V gene: TRBV25-1
D gene: TRBD1

CDR3 DNA: TGTGCCTGGAGTTGGAGCGGGGCGATTTCCAATGAGCAGTTCTTC
CDR3 protein: CAWSWSGAISNEQFF
J gene: TRBJ2-1
clone size: -
V gene: TRBV30
D gene: TRBD2

CDR3 DNA: TGCGCCAGCAGCCGCCGACAGGGGGCAGACAATGAGCAGTTCTTC
CDR3 protein: CASSRRQGADNEQFF
J gene: TRBJ2-1
clone size: -
V gene: TRBV4-1
D gene: TRBD1

CDR3 DNA: TGTGCGGGACAGGGCCTTAACACCGGGGAGCTGTTTTTT
CDR3 protein: CAGQGLNTGELFF
J gene: TRBJ2-2
clone size: -
V gene: TRBV6-1
D gene: TRBD1

CDR3 DNA: TGTGCCAGCAGTTTCCGACTAGGTTTCACAGATACGCAGTATTTT
CDR3 protein: CASSFRLGFTDTQYF
J gene: TRBJ2-3
clone size: once
V gene: TRBV27
D gene: -

CDR3 DNA: TGTGCCAGCAGACAGGGGACCGAAGCTTTCTTT
CDR3 protein: CASRQGTEAFF
J gene: TRBJ1-1
clone size: -
V gene: TRBV6-1
D gene: TRBD1

CDR3 DNA: TGTGCCAGCAGTTCGACAGGGATAAATAATTCACCCCTCCACTTT
CDR3 protein: CASSSTGINNSPLHF
J gene: TRBJ1-6
clone size: once
V gene: TRBV28
D gene: TRBD1

CDR3 DNA: TGTGCCAGCAGTGACAGCGCAGAGAGTGAAAAACTGTTTTTT
CDR3 protein: CASSDSAESEKLFF
J gene: TRBJ1-4
clone size: -
V gene: TRBV6-4
D gene: -

CDR3 DNA: TGTGCCAGCAGACTATCACCGAACACCGGGGAGCTGTTTTTT
CDR3 protein: CASRLSPNTGELFF
J gene: TRBJ2-2
clone size: -
V gene: TRBV6-5
D gene: -

CDR3 DNA: TGCGCCAGCAGCTTCAACGGGGTTTCGACCGGGGAGCTGTTTTTT
CDR3 protein: CASSFNGVSTGELFF
J gene: TRBJ2-2
clone size: -
V gene: TRBV5-1
D gene: -

CDR3 DNA: TGTGCCAGTAGCCAGGGACTCCCGGGGCAGCCCCAGCATTTT
CDR3 protein: CASSQGLPGQPQHF
J gene: TRBJ1-5
clone size: -
V gene: TRBV19
D gene: -

CDR3 DNA: TGTGCCAGCAGCCAAGACTTCAATCAGCCCCAGCATTTT
CDR3 protein: CASSQDFNQPQHF
J gene: TRBJ1-5
clone size: few
V gene: TRBV7-9
D gene: -

CDR3 DNA: TGTGCCAGCAGCTTACCCCTCCCCACAGGCAAGTTGCCTTCACCCCTCCACTTT
CDR3 protein: CASSLPLPTGKLPSPLHF
J gene: TRBJ1-6
clone size: -
V gene: TRBV7-7
D gene: -

CDR3 DNA: TGTGCCAGCAGTTTTGGGACAGGGGGTGGAAACACCATATATTTT
CDR3 protein: CASSFGTGGGNTIYF
J gene: TRBJ1-3
clone size: -
V gene: TRBV6-6
D gene: TRBD1

CDR3 DNA: TGTGCCAGCAGCTTAGCCTGGACAGGTTCTTACAATGAGCAGTTCTTC
CDR3 protein: CASSLAWTGSYNEQFF
J gene: TRBJ2-1
clone size: -
V gene: TRBV7-9
D gene: TRBD1

CDR3 DNA: TGTGCCAGCAGTTTCGGCAGGGGGTATGGAAACACCATATATTTT
CDR3 protein: CASSFGRGYGNTIYF
J gene: TRBJ1-3
clone size: -
V gene: TRBV27
D gene: TRBD1

CDR3 DNA: TGTGCCAGCAGCGTGCAGGGAAGTTATGGCTACACCTTC
CDR3 protein: CASSVQGSYGYTF
J gene: TRBJ1-2
clone size: -
V gene: TRBV9
D gene: -

CDR3 DNA: TGTGCCAGCAGTGAGACAGGGGGCCACTCTGGAAACACCATATATTTT
CDR3 protein: CASSETGGHSGNTIYF
J gene: TRBJ1-3
clone size: -
V gene: TRBV2
D gene: TRBD1

CDR3 DNA: TGCGCCAGCAGCTGGCAGGGGGCGGGCACCGGGGAGCTGTTTTTT
CDR3 protein: CASSWQGAGTGELFF
J gene: TRBJ2-2
clone size: once
V gene: TRBV5-1
D gene: TRBD1

CDR3 DNA: TGTGCCAGCAGACGACCCGGAGGGAATCAGCCCCAGCATTTT
CDR3 protein: CASRRPGGNQPQHF
J gene: TRBJ1-5
clone size: few
V gene: TRBV6-5
D gene: -

CDR3 DNA: TGTGCCAGCAGGGCCTGGGACAGGGACACCGGGGAGCTGTTTTTT
CDR3 protein: CASRAWDRDTGELFF
J gene: TRBJ2-2
clone size: -
V gene: TRBV2
D gene: TRBD1

CDR3 DNA: TGTGCCTGGAGAGCGTGGGGCAGACCCAATCAGCCCCAGCATTTT
CDR3 protein: CAWRAWGRPNQPQHF
J gene: TRBJ1-5
clone size: -
V gene: TRBV30
D gene: -

CDR3 DNA: TGCGCCAGCAGCTTGGATGGTAGCGGGGTCTACGAGCAGTACTTC
CDR3 protein: CASSLDGSGVYEQYF
J gene: TRBJ2-7
clone size: -
V gene: TRBV5-1
D gene: TRBD2

CDR3 DNA: TGTGCCAGCGCGGAGGAGCCTGCGAACACCGGGGAGCTGTTTTTT
CDR3 protein: CASAEEPANTGELFF
J gene: TRBJ2-2
clone size: -
V gene: TRBV25-1
D gene: -

CDR3 DNA: TGTGCCAGCAAGCGACTAGCGGGAACTAGCACAGATACGCAGTATTTT
CDR3 protein: CASKRLAGTSTDTQYF
J gene: TRBJ2-3
clone size: -
V gene: TRBV2
D gene: TRBD2

CDR3 DNA: TGTGCCAGTAGTATTTTAGCGGGAGAGGGCACAGATACGCAGTATTTT
CDR3 protein: CASSILAGEGTDTQYF
J gene: TRBJ2-3
clone size: -
V gene: TRBV19
D gene: TRBD2

CDR3 DNA: TGTGCCATCAGTGAGTCCTCCTTGATAGCGGAGAACACCGGGGAGCTGTTTTTT
CDR3 protein: CAISESSLIAENTGELFF
J gene: TRBJ2-2
clone size: -
V gene: TRBV10-3
D gene: -

CDR3 DNA: TGCGCCAGCAGCTTGGAATTAGCGGGAGAACGGACCCAGTACTTC
CDR3 protein: CASSLELAGERTQYF
J gene: TRBJ2-5
clone size: few
V gene: TRBV5-1
D gene: TRBD2

CDR3 DNA: TGTGCCAGCAGCGCACAGCCGAACACTGAAGCTTTCTTT
CDR3 protein: CASSAQPNTEAFF
J gene: TRBJ1-1
clone size: -
V gene: TRBV7-2
D gene: -

CDR3 DNA: TGTGCCAGCAGCTTAACAGCACACAATGAGCAGTTCTTC
CDR3 protein: CASSLTAHNEQFF
J gene: TRBJ2-1
clone size: -
V gene: TRBV7-3
D gene: -